The entry that follows covers one T cell receptor beta chain sequence. This clone's antigen is unknown. The input lacks base qualities; no much larger clone sits a single base away. Using the deep immunoSEQ assay, multiplex PCR amplified TCR CDR3 regions from genomic DNA. Extracted genomic DNA from each cell subset was distributed evenly across all wells of several immunoSEQ 96-well plates, and each plate was treated as a replicate. Each replicate PCR for unsorted PBMC received about 300 ng genomic DNA, equal to 30,000 or so T cell genomes. Ten immunoSEQ deep assay plates were used to sequence the unsorted PBMC genomic DNA. Purified libraries were quantified with a Qubit 3.0 fluorometer, sized on a Bioanalyzer 2100, and re-quantified with the KAPA Library Quantification kit. Every immunoSEQ 96-well plate was sequenced on a separate single-read 150-cycle Illumina NextSeq 550 flow cell. Per the source publication's procedure: Because the immunoSEQ output included only junctional sequences and no quality scores, the filtering could not be the same as the filtering used for full-length reads. To assign V/J genes and CDR3, sequences were annotated using PyIR, a Python wrapper for IgBLAST v1.9, with IMGT germline references. Reads with weak V/J assignments (E-value above 1e-6), missing CDR3, stop codons, out-of-frame junctions, or ambiguous translated residues were removed. V3J clonotypes were defined by identical inferred V gene, J gene, and CDR3 amino acid sequence. The percentage overlap between two repertoires was calculated by dividing the number of shared unique clonotypes by the size of the smaller repertoire. Richness of each repertoire was evaluated using RTK rarefaction, the Chao1 estimator, and Recon v2.1 estimates of unobserved clonotypes. TCRdb took over this immuneACCESS table, retaining in-frame rearrangements with V and J assigned. Such tables are incomplete; in checked studies, under half of the missing clones stem from an unresolved V gene, and the remainder is unexplained. V, J and clone size reflect that table, while D and trimming were determined from the DNA. The sample table shows approximately 500,000 clones, and roughly 80% are seen once. Over 9.5% of the sample goes to the ten largest clones.

Healthy HIV-negative adults with no recently reported acute infections or vaccinations were included as donors. All donors were Caucasian adults living in Nashville, Tennessee, USA. For unsorted samples, about 87 million PBMCs were counted, and genomic DNA was extracted using the QIAamp DNA Blood Mini kit. Blood was obtained by leukapheresis, after which PBMCs were separated by Ficoll-Histopaque density gradient centrifugation and cryopreserved in liquid nitrogen vapor phase. V is cut back by 0 bases and J by 8 bases, with 12 bases in the junction unmatched. The CDR3 goes from the cysteine to the phenylalanine over 17 residues. Here the CDR3 DNA is all that survives: 51 bases in frame from base 1. For CDR1 and CDR2, the germline V gene lists SGHVS and FNYEAQ. This record comes from a study of shared clonotypes between healthy human individuals (dated by TCRdb to 2020 to 2021). Study-level background: The cohort comprised two women and a few men aged 18 to 49 years. To estimate repertoire size and how much clonotype sharing occurs between individuals, the study deeply sequenced the blood TCR repertoires of roughly 5 healthy adults. To increase sequencing depth and limit assay-specific biases, different laboratories used diverse techniques to prepare libraries and sequence TCR repertoires. Between about 0.85 and 10 billion PBMCs per donor were obtained by leukapheresis.

Study-wide conclusions, independent of this receptor: Based on pairwise subsampling, the degree of clonotype sharing among donors was expected to be affected by sequencing depth. Only blood was sampled, and tissue TCR repertoires likely differ from those in blood. Because the study included only a small number of donors, the genetic and exposure-history diversity represented was limited.

The chain was built from TRBV7-6 and TRBJ2-3; the junction holds 9 bases that match TRBD2. The source is a woman between 35 and 50 years old in good health. Some clones in this sample may be carry-over from other donors' samples. Sample: PBMCs. The CDR3 protein sequence reads: CASSLAAGGPKGVTQYF. The bases read TGTGCCAGCAGCTTAGCGGCGGGAGGGCCTAAGGGGGTTACGCAGTATTTT.